The 5 T cell receptor beta chains below all came from one sample that was sequenced in a study of chemoradiotherapy in HPV16-positive cancers. Only in-frame clones appear in the TCRdb table, and some are missing; sequencing was by immunoSEQ multiplex PCR. The table has 30,000 to 35,000 clones, around 86% seen once; the top ten hold approximately 2.3%. The sequencing used blood, collected from a patient who underwent chemoradiotherapy. All receptors come from a human donor with HPV-associated anogenital cancer.

This chain joins TRBV29-1 and TRBJ1-1, with 11 bases that match TRBD1. V trimming: 3 bases; J trimming: 5 bases; junction bases outside the gene matches: 5. This CDR3 region has 14 residues. In germline, CDR1 is SQVTM, CDR2 ANQGSEA. The CDR3 nucleotides read TGCAGCGTTGATGGACAGGGGGCCGGAACTGAAGCTTTCTTT. Amino acid sequence: CSVDGQGAGTEAFF.

This clone occurred a few times. This chain joins TRBV6-5 and TRBJ2-7, with unresolved D. Germline assignment: CDR1 MNHEY and CDR2 SVGAGI. This CDR3 is built from 12 residues. V gave up 6 bases and J gave up 0 bases, with 6 bases separating them. CDR3 nucleotide sequence: TGTGCCAGCAGATCGACCTCCTACGAGCAGTACTTC. Translation gives CASRSTSYEQYF.

V gene TRBV28 combines with J gene TRBJ1-2, with 7 bases fitting TRBD1. V was clipped by 4 bases and J by 4 bases; unmatched bases: 3. The length of the CDR3 is 13 residues. Germline CDR1 MDHEN, CDR2 SYDVKM. The CDR3 nucleotides read TGTGCCAGCAGTTCAGAGGGGGCCTATGGCTACACCTTC. It specifies CASSSEGAYGYTF.

DNA for the CDR3: TGTGCCAGCAGTTACCGGGGGAACTATGGCTACACCTTC. It translates to CASSYRGNYGYTF. The chain employs TRBV27 and TRBJ1-2; a weak D match, TRBD1 (5 bases). Trimming left V 4 bases short and J 2 bases short, with 8 bases between. The length of the CDR3 is 13 residues. Germline lookup yields CDR1 MNHEY and CDR2 SMNVEV (reference sequence).

CDR3 coding DNA: TGTGCCAGCAGTTTGACCGGGACGGTAAAAGAGACCCAGTACTTC. It specifies CASSLTGTVKETQYF. This rearrangement joins TRBV27 to TRBJ2-5, with D perhaps TRBD1 or TRBD2 (5 bases each). The CDR3 runs 15 residues. Germline CDR1 and CDR2: MNHEY and SMNVEV (reference sequence). V lost 3 bases to trimming and J lost 3 bases, with 14 bases between them.